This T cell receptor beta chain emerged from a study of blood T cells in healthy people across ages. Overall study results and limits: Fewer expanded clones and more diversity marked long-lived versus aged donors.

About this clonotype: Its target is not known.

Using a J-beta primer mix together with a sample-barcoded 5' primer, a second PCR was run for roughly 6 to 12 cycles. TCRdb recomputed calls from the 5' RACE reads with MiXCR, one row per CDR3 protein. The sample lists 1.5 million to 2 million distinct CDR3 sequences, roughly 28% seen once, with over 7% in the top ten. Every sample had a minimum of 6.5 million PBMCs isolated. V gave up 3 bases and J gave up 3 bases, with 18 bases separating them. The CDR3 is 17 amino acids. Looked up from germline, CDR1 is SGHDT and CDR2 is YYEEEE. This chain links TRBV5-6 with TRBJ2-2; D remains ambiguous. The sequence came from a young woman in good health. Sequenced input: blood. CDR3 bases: TGTGCCAGCAGCTCCCCGTTCGCCGATGATTACACCGGGGAGCTGTTTTTT. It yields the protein CASSSPFADDYTGELFF.